This T cell receptor beta chain was captured by sequencing in a study of blood T cell repertoires in COVID-19. About the research overall: Sites across the United States, Italy and Spain contributed samples from acute and convalescent COVID-19.

Looked up from germline, CDR1 is MNHNY and CDR2 is SVGAGI (reference sequence). The CDR3 is 15 residues long. The germline V and J ends were trimmed by 5 bases and 0 bases, with 13 bases remaining between them. Original processing notes: Amplification from reference gene primers served as the basis for estimated nucleated cell counts. Repertoires were generated with immunoSEQ multiplex PCR, while TCRdb's copy carries only in-frame clones and drops some. That table is the source of V, J and clone size, and D and trimming were worked out from the DNA. The sample lists tens of thousands of clones, over 60% occurring once.

The sequencing input was peripheral blood. The clonotype comes from a woman at least 80 years old with acute or convalescent COVID-19. The V and J genes are TRBV6-6 and TRBJ1-1, with a possible D match to TRBD1 (5 bases). Here the CDR3 DNA reads TGTGCCAGCAGTGGGGGGGGACTTTTGAACACTGAAGCTTTCTTT. Its protein is CASSGGGLLNTEAFF.